This T cell receptor beta chain was retrieved from a study of blood T cells in healthy people across ages. Study findings and constraints: Researchers said unsorted PBMCs prevented a conclusive naive versus antigen-experienced comparison. Strong correlation was found linking TCR beta diversity to naive T cell percentage.

CDR1 is MNHEY and CDR2 is SVGAGI in the germline V gene. V was trimmed by 11 bases and J by 0 bases, leaving 14 bases between them. This CDR3 spans 13 amino acids. Then a second PCR, running roughly 7 to 11 cycles, was carried out with a sample-barcoded 5' primer and a J-beta primer mix. One entry per CDR3 protein, called by TCRdb with MiXCR from the 5' RACE reads. Among about 2 million distinct CDR3 sequences listed, around 50% were seen once. This clonotype showed up just a few times. The antigen is unknown. Material for sequencing was blood. The TCR sequence derives from a woman aged 40-49 years in good health. The chain joins TRBV6-5 to TRBJ2-7; D uncertain. CDR3 bases: TGTGCCTCTTCGGCCCACTTCTCCTACGAGCAGTACTTC. Encoded protein: CASSAHFSYEQYF.